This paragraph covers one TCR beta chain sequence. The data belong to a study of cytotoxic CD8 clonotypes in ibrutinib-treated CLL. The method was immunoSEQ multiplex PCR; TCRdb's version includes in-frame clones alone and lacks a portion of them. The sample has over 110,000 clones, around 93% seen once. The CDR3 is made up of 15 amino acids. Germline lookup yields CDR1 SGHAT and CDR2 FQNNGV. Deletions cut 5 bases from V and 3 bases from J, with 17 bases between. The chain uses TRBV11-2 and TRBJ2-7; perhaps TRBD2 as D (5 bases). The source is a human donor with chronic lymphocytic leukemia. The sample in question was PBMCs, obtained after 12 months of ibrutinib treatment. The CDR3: CASSHYLRRDYEQYF. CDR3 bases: TGTGCCAGCAGCCATTACCTAAGACGGGACTACGAGCAGTACTTC.